This TCR beta chain was captured by sequencing in a study of regulatory T cells in long-lasting Graves disease. As to time point: newly diagnosed GD, antithyroid drugs for less than 3 months. Generation of the TCR library employed RNA extracted from PBMCs. This clonotype has ten or more counts. Assembly of TCR beta libraries relied on iRepertoire HTBI primers together with Arm-PCR of CDR3 regions. TCRdb reanalysed the multiplex PCR reads using MiXCR and keeps one entry per CDR3 protein. The sample lists 300,000 to 400,000 distinct CDR3 sequences; less than 20% were seen once. The germline V gene has CDR1 SEHNR and CDR2 FQNEAQ (reference sequence). V dropped 5 bases and J dropped 6 bases, with 10 bases sitting between them. The CDR3 spans 12 residues.

The source material was peripheral blood mononuclear cells (PBMCs), sampled at new diagnosis, from a patient treated with antithyroid drugs. V gene TRBV7-9 combines with J gene TRBJ1-1; TRBD1 might be the D (5 bases). This receptor was obtained from a female donor with Graves disease. In nucleotides, the CDR3 is TGTGCCAGCAGCCCCAGGGTTTCTGAAGCTTTCTTT. This translates into CASSPRVSEAFF.